This TCR beta chain was retrieved from a study of cytomegalovirus exposure and HLA in healthy donors (TCRdb year 2017). The study in broad terms: An earlier analysis of some 600 of the donors reported 250 to 350 Gb of sequence data and about 120 million unique TCR beta sequences obtained from 150 million to 200 million T cells. Approximately 310 gigabases of sequencing data and tens of millions of unique TCR sequences were included in an early release covering over 600 HLA-typed donors. Of the 350 to 450 genotyped donors, 81% were placed in the genetic ancestry cluster associated with self-reported Caucasian donors. The study aimed to test whether signatures of past pathogen exposure could be identified by cataloging public T cell receptors. Using immunosequencing, the study profiled T cell repertoires from 500 to 800 subjects and related those repertoires to cytomegalovirus serostatus. In addition to the first cohort of approximately 650 subjects, a separate validation cohort of 120 different subjects was used. To predict cytomegalovirus infection status, the study combined high-throughput TCR immunosequencing, statistical association of individual TCRs with disease status, and machine learning. To study patterns of TCR occurrence, a later analysis re-analyzed previously published TCR beta repertoires from several hundred donors and added high-resolution HLA genotyping. The later analysis used no new phenotypic data to find candidate immune exposures, relying instead on TCR beta sequences and their occurrence across donors. An earlier analysis of approximately 580 of the donors used high-throughput TCR beta sequencing to judge whether each TCR beta V gene segment behaved as functional or pseudogenic. Alongside the repertoire data, information on donor age, sex, ethnicity and CMV serostatus was compiled. A later genetic analysis took genome-wide SNP genotypes for 398 of the 666 donors and used that subset as a discovery cohort. All discovery cohort repertoires had been generated using a single sequencing platform. HLA typing covered class I and class II loci at four-digit resolution. Typing coverage differed by locus: A, B, C, DRB1 and DQB1 were typed in roughly 629-630 donors, DQA1 in about 560, DPA1 in nearly 610, and DPB1 in 472. Several DR-DQ haplotypes were treated as single units for association and clustering because of strong linkage in the cohort. Among 300 to 450 genotyped donors of the cohort, an average of about 240,000 unique TCR beta nucleotide sequences were sequenced per donor, roughly 20% of them non-productive. The research as a whole found: Correlated functional status among segregating V segments might reflect linkage disequilibrium, but an unknown experimental factor could not be ruled out. Some IMGT-functional V segments, including TRBV6-2 and TRBV6-3, could not be told apart with the 87-base-pair reads, so those segments were excluded. In a later genetic analysis, fewer N-insertions in productive TCRs were reported among donors in an Asian-associated ancestry cluster than the roughly 640-donor mean. A cluster of highly shared sequence variants was judged likely to be a technical artifact of the sequencing pipeline. A few of the identified cytomegalovirus-associated TCR beta chains were confirmed in vitro to be specific for cytomegalovirus antigens. In a later analysis, TCR association rates were found to vary across HLA loci, with the most associated TCRs seen for DRB1 alleles and the fewest for HLA-C alleles. The classifier was reported to diagnose cytomegalovirus status with high specificity and sensitivity in both the original cohort and the validation cohort. Compared with equally common non-associated chains, HLA-associated TCR beta chains in a later analysis were more clonally expanded and had lower generation probabilities. Strong co-occurrence of HLA alleles, especially DR and DQ, made assigning TCR associations to individual alleles difficult. For the cohort, immune exposure information was limited to CMV serostatus. In a later analysis, around 17,000 TCR beta sequences were associated with specific HLA alleles at a false discovery rate of 0.05. In the study, roughly 160 TCR beta chains were listed as associated with cytomegalovirus. A further reported finding was that TCR beta sequences accurately predicted the HLA-A and HLA-B alleles for most subjects in the first cohort. According to the authors, the approach could potentially be generalized to other disease states and immunological phenotypes. Presence/absence analyses assumed roughly uniform sequencing depth across donors, an assumption that may not hold. A later genetic analysis associated a missense DCLRE1C variant with V-gene and J-gene trimming of TCR beta chains, and an independent cohort replicated the association. Most CMV-associated TCR beta chains appeared to be HLA-restricted in a later analysis, and the HLA associations seemed to be driven largely by CMV exposure. While some public TCRs were present in many individuals, most TCR sequences turned up only very rarely across donors. The earlier analysis of approximately 590 of the donors excluded some 16 rarely observed V segments, including chromosome 9 orphons, because counts were too low. Because HLA typing was missing for some donors at each locus, association tests included only the typed subset. In an earlier analysis of around 600 of the donors, most TCR beta V segments were observed in productive rearrangements about 90% or about 30% of the time, broadly matching IMGT annotations. Several of the top co-occurrence clusters appeared to be linked to parvovirus B19, influenza, CMV and Epstein-Barr virus, according to a later analysis. This cohort had only TCR beta chains sequenced, and the lack of alpha or paired-chain data limited which features could be detected.

The cohort consisted of hundreds of healthy bone marrow donors. Cohort members were all nominally healthy when sampled, although unrecorded immune exposures were likely present. The donor tested CMV seronegative and was one of the 352 seronegative cohort members. A peripheral blood sample was provided by each donor, and peripheral blood mononuclear cells were used for TCR beta sequencing. Genomic DNA was extracted from the blood cell samples with the Qiagen DNeasy Blood Extraction Kit. Library preparation was by the immunoSEQ multiplex PCR assay. A mixture of 60 forward primers for TCR Vbeta segments and 13 reverse primers for TCR Jbeta segments was used in the multiplex PCR. Amplification of the CDR3 region of rearranged TCR beta genes was performed with a multiplex PCR assay on genomic DNA. The amplified TCR beta libraries were sequenced on the Illumina HiSeq System as 87-base-pair reads. Per the original workflow: Across the 600 to 700 repertoires, a later analysis counted 80 million or so unique TCR beta chains, 9.5 million to 13 million of which were shared by at least two donors. Raw reads were error-corrected and collapsed into unique sequences by a nearest-neighbor algorithm in which closely related sequences were merged to remove PCR and sequencing errors. V, D and J gene segments were assigned by aligning CDR3 sequences to IMGT reference sequences. For a sequence to be retained, a match of at least six nucleotides to both a V gene segment and a J gene segment was required. A rearrangement counted as productive if the CDR3 had no stop codons and remained in frame with V and J, and every other rearrangement counted as non-productive. Following IMGT convention, CDR3 was defined as the stretch from the second conserved V-encoded cysteine up to the conserved J-encoded phenylalanine. The earlier analysis of about 500 of the donors excluded sequences that lacked an unambiguous match to a single V gene segment. An earlier analysis of approximately 590 of the donors called V segments functional above 56.7% productive rearrangements and segregating when the between-donor standard deviation exceeded 5%. A statistical classification framework was developed to diagnose cytomegalovirus status using the catalog of TCR beta chain sequences. In a later analysis, V and J genes were assigned by comparing TCR nucleotide sequences against IMGT/GENE-DB human TR gene sequences. Using the TCRdist pipeline, a later analysis assigned CDR3 sequences along with most-parsimonious VDJ recombination scenarios. In a later analysis, each TCR beta chain was defined by its CDR3 amino acid sequence together with its V-gene family, and reads lacking a unique V-gene family were excluded. In a later analysis, 500 to 700 highly shared, low-generation-probability nucleotide sequences were removed to address suspected cross-contamination and a sequencing artifact. For each public chain, a later analysis derived a clonal expansion index from normalized ranks of inferred template counts within each repertoire. A later analysis computed generation probabilities with a VDJ recombination model fitted to out-of-frame rearrangements, and checked the results against IGoR. A later analysis scored TCR-TCR, TCR-HLA and TCR-CMV co-occurrence with hypergeometric tests, applying a repertoire-size bias correction to TCR pairs. In a later analysis, false discovery rates were estimated by permuting HLA or CMV assignments 20 times. A later analysis grouped co-occurring TCRs with DBSCAN, adding TCRdist sequence similarity when clustering within HLA-allele-positive subsets. Co-occurrence clustering excluded repertoires with fewer than 30,000 or more than 120,000 public chains, plus five with anomalous nucleotide sharing. Here the immuneACCESS table is served through TCRdb, limited to in-frame sequences with V and J called. Missing clones are a known gap in these copies; in checked studies unresolved V genes cover under half, and the rest lacks a known reason. Clonal size and the V and J genes are those of that table, whereas D and trimming came from the DNA. In all, the sample holds around 180,000 clones, and 80% to 85% of those were seen once. 0.9% to 1.2% of the sample lies in the top ten.

This clone has only a few counts. Its antigen specificity is not known. There are no base qualities to consult, and no much larger clone falls within one base. The CDR3, cysteine through phenylalanine, is 12 amino acids long. Of the read, only the CDR3 DNA is kept; its 36 bases are in frame from base 1. Reading the germline V gene gives CDR1 SGDLS and CDR2 YYNGEE. The germline V end is reduced by 4 bases and the J end by 5 bases; junction bases left unmatched: 1. The sequence joins TRBV9 to TRBJ2-5, with 8 middle bases fitting TRBD2. Sequencing was performed on PBMCs. The sequence was obtained from a woman aged 40 to 55 in good health and CMV-seronegative. The DNA sequence follows: TGTGCCAGCAGCCGGGGGGGGGAGACCCAGTACTTC. Protein translation: CASSRGGETQYF.